The present TCR beta chain was sequenced within a study of chronic HIV infection and antiretroviral therapy. This clonotype was found many times. The CDR3 loop spans 13 amino acids. Germline lookup yields CDR1 MNHNY and CDR2 SVGAGI (reference sequence). Unmatched junction bases numbered 3, after V lost 6 bases and J lost 5 bases. TCRdb reanalysed the 5' RACE reads using MiXCR and keeps one entry per CDR3 protein. The sample records about 38,000 distinct CDR3 sequences, roughly 8.2% being singletons. The chain joins TRBV6-6 to TRBJ1-4; 7 bases are a match to TRBD1. This clonotype was obtained from an adult who had HIV and had not received antiretroviral therapy, or was an uninfected healthy control (not recorded which). The specimen sequenced was peripheral blood. This chain's CDR3 is CASSGTENEKLFF. The CDR3 coding sequence is TGTGCCAGCAGCGGGACAGAGAATGAAAAACTGTTTTTT.